The 5 T cell receptor beta chains below all came from one sample that was sequenced in a study of blood T cell repertoires in COVID-19. The protocol was immunoSEQ multiplex PCR, while the TCRdb copy is restricted to in-frame clones and leaves out a portion. The table lists about 69,000 clones, approximately 80% of them singletons. The sequenced sample consisted of peripheral blood. These TCRs come from a man aged 50-59 years with COVID-19, enrolled during active disease.

The rearrangement links TRBV11-2 to TRBJ2-2; the D gene is possibly TRBD2 (6 bases). Germline CDR1 reads SGHAT; CDR2 reads FQNNGV. V lost 5 bases, J lost 1 base, and 8 bases lay in between. CDR3 length equals 14 residues. The CDR3 region is CASSRAGNTGELFF. The DNA for the CDR3 is TGTGCCAGCAGCCGAGCGGGGAACACCGGGGAGCTGTTTTTT.

The chain couples TRBV5-1 to TRBJ2-5; 8 bases are a match to TRBD2. Trimming took 7 bases from V and 5 from J; bases not matched to a gene: 1. Looked up from germline, CDR1 is SGHRS and CDR2 is YFSETQ. This CDR3 spans 11 amino acids. CDR3 sequence reads: CASRGRETQYF. The CDR3 DNA reads TGCGCCAGCCGCGGGAGGGAGACCCAGTACTTC.

The rearrangement uses TRBV7-9 and TRBJ1-4; a possible D gene is TRBD1 (5 bases). The ends were cut back, 5 bases at V and 8 bases at J, with 18 bases in the middle. Germline CDR1 reads SEHNR; CDR2 reads FQNEAQ (reference sequence). CDR3 length equals 15 residues. CDR3 sequence: CASSPQGRTREKLFF. The CDR3 DNA reads TGTGCCAGCAGCCCTCAGGGTCGTACCCGGGAAAAACTGTTTTTT.

The rearrangement uses TRBV7-9 and TRBJ1-6; D is possibly TRBD1 (5 bases). Germline CDR1 SEHNR, CDR2 FQNEAQ (reference sequence). Trimming cost V 3 bases and J 10 bases, with 13 bases left between them. The CDR3 runs to 14 residues. CDR3 nucleotide sequence: TGTGCCAGCAGCTTTTGGGGGGGAGGGTCACCCCTCCACTTT. It yields the protein CASSFWGGGSPLHF.

The genes are TRBV19 and TRBJ1-2; TRBD1 matches at 11 bases. The CDR3 consists of 15 residues. Germline V gives CDR1 LNHDA, CDR2 SQIVND (reference sequence). Germline trimming cut 4 bases from V and 4 bases from J; bases unmatched to any gene: 5. DNA for the CDR3: TGTGCCAGTAGTAGGACAGGGGGCGTCGGCTATGGCTACACCTTC. Translation: CASSRTGGVGYGYTF.